The 13 T cell receptor beta chains presented below share a single source sample, sequenced in a study of T cells in Graves' hyperthyroidism and ophthalmopathy. Authors of the study amplified TCR beta CDR3 regions from RNA transcripts. Primed by the HTBI set, a first-round RT-PCR was run on the TCR CDR3. TCRdb fed the multiplex PCR reads into MiXCR, producing one record per CDR3 protein. The sample carries 300,000 to 450,000 distinct CDR3 sequences, around a sixth recorded once. Sequenced material: blood. The receptors here all came from a man aged 18 to 29 with Graves' ophthalmopathy.

This clonotype turned up a few times. The V gene is TRBV5-1, the J gene TRBJ2-1; no reliable D call. Germline loops: CDR1 SGHRS, CDR2 YFSETQ. CDR3 length equals 15 residues. With 0 bases removed from V and 2 bases from J, the gap between germline ends came to 9 bases. CDR3 region: CASSLDPATYNEQFF. DNA of the CDR3: TGCGCCAGCAGCTTGGATCCAGCCACCTACAATGAGCAGTTCTTC.

This clonotype was seen at least ten times. The genes are TRBV6-1 and TRBJ1-1; D is perhaps TRBD1 (6 bases). V lost 11 bases to trimming and J lost 5 bases, with 18 bases between them. The CDR3 sequence is 13 residues long. Germline CDR1 reads MNHNS; CDR2 reads SASEGT. The CDR3 sequence is CAATGGVGTEAFF. CDR3 bases: TGTGCCGCTACGGGGGGCGTCGGGACTGAAGCTTTCTTT.

This clonotype occurred many times. The CDR3 loop is CASSLYSSNTEAFF. CDR3 bases: TGTGCCAGCAGTTTGTACAGTTCGAACACTGAAGCTTTCTTT. The chain employs TRBV28 and TRBJ1-1, with D unclear. The CDR3 covers 14 residues. V dropped 3 bases and J dropped 1 base, with 9 bases sitting between them. CDR1 is MDHEN and CDR2 is SYDVKM in the germline V gene.

V usage is TRBV28 and J usage is TRBJ1-2; D unresolved. CDR1 is MDHEN, CDR2 SYDVKM, per germline. Trimming took off 7 bases at V and 6 bases at J, with 18 bases between the two ends. The CDR3 runs 14 residues. In nucleotides, the CDR3 is TGTGCCAGCACCGAAAGGATGGACCTTAATGGCTACACCTTC. This codes for CASTERMDLNGYTF.

In this sample, this clonotype turned up many times. The chain uses TRBV2 and TRBJ1-5, with D unresolved. CDR3 length: 14 residues. V was trimmed by 1 base and J by 5 bases, leaving 9 bases between them. Germline CDR1 and CDR2: SNHLY and FYNNEI. The CDR3 DNA reads TGTGCCAGCAGTGAAGGCAGGATTGATCAGCCCCAGCATTTT. It is translated as CASSEGRIDQPQHF.

This clonotype was seen ten or more times. J is TRBJ2-7 and V is TRBV6-6, with D perhaps assigned TRBD1 or TRBD2 (5 bases each). Germline loops: CDR1 MNHNY, CDR2 SVGAGI (reference sequence). The CDR3 totals 15 residues. V was shortened by 0 bases and J by 3 bases, with 12 bases between the two germline ends. The DNA of the CDR3 is TGTGCCAGCAGTTACTCCCCGGGGCAGGGCTACGAGCAGTACTTC. Translation: CASSYSPGQGYEQYF.

This clonotype was recorded a few times. The genes are TRBV13 and TRBJ1-5; TRBD1 is a possible D gene (5 bases). Trimming took off 3 bases at V and 3 bases at J, with 15 bases between the two ends. Germline CDR1 is PRHDT and CDR2 is FYEKMQ (reference sequence). CDR3 length equals 16 residues. For the CDR3, the DNA is TGTGCCAGCAGCTTTTCAGGGAATAACACCAATCAGCCCCAGCATTTT. It codes for CASSFSGNNTNQPQHF. Variable domain in full (rest from reference TRBV13 and TRBJ1-5): AAGVIQSPRHLIKEKRETATLKCYPIPRHDTVYWYQQGPGQDPQFLISFYEKMQSDKGSIPDRFSAQQFSDYHSELNMSSLELGDSALYFCASSFSGNNTNQPQHFGDGTRLSIL.

The table lists this clonotype with many counts. This chain joins TRBV20-1 and TRBJ2-1; D might be TRBD1 (6 bases). The CDR3 covers 15 residues. CDR1 DFQATT and CDR2 SNEGSKA come from the germline V gene (reference sequence). Trimming left V 1 base short and J 5 bases short, with 15 bases between. The CDR3 nucleotides are TGCAGTGCTAGAGCACAACAGGGTCTCAACAATGAGCAGTTCTTC. Translated, it gives CSARAQQGLNNEQFF.

This clonotype was observed at least ten times. The J gene is TRBJ2-1, the V gene TRBV5-1; D unresolved. Per the germline V gene, CDR1 is SGHRS and CDR2 is YFSETQ. The CDR3 length is 14 residues. With 0 bases removed from V and 10 bases from J, the gap between germline ends came to 14 bases. The CDR3: CASSLATGPNEQFF. DNA of the CDR3: TGCGCCAGCAGCTTGGCGACCGGGCCAAACGAGCAGTTCTTC.

The chain links TRBV28 to TRBJ2-7; TRBD2 aligns across 10 bases. J gave up 4 bases and V 5 bases, and 11 bases lay outside the gene matches. Germline loops: CDR1 MDHEN, CDR2 SYDVKM. The CDR3 sequence is 16 residues long. CDR3 bases: TGTGCCAGCAGTACCCCGGCTAGCGGGAGTGGGTACGAGCAGTACTTC. Protein: CASSTPASGSGYEQYF.

This clonotype turned up a few times. The genes are TRBV5-1 and TRBJ2-7, with 7 bases lining up with TRBD2. Per the germline V gene, CDR1 is SGHRS and CDR2 is YFSETQ. V dropped 7 bases and J dropped 5; count of bases not matched to a gene: 12. There are 14 residues in the CDR3. The DNA for the CDR3 is TGCGCCAGCGCGGAGAGGGCGGGGGTGAACGAGCAGTACTTC. Its protein product is CASAERAGVNEQYF.

The chain is built from TRBV12-3 or TRBV12-4 and TRBJ1-1; D unclear. The CDR3 covers 14 residues. The V and J ends lost 7 bases and 4 bases respectively, with 16 bases between them. CDR3 region: CASNFKGIVTEAFF. CDR3 DNA sequence: TGTGCCAGCAATTTTAAAGGGATCGTCACTGAAGCTTTCTTT.

V usage is TRBV7-9 and J usage is TRBJ2-7, with 12 bases lining up with TRBD2. Germline values: CDR1 SEHNR, CDR2 FQNEAQ (reference sequence). The CDR3 is 15 residues long. With V trimmed by 6 bases and J by 8 bases, 11 bases remained unmatched. The CDR3 DNA sequence: TGTGCCAGCAGTCGGGACTCTAGCGGGGGGGAGAAGCAGTACTTC. As protein: CASSRDSSGGEKQYF.